This T cell receptor beta chain was observed in a study of blood T cell repertoires in COVID-19. Study-wide background: Sites across the United States, Italy and Spain contributed samples from acute and convalescent COVID-19. Sources were T cells, B-cell-depleted T cells, or PBMCs; the material itself was cDNA or gDNA.

Germline assignment: CDR1 LNHDA and CDR2 SQIVND (reference sequence). This CDR3 spans 15 amino acids. V shed 3 bases, J shed 4 bases, and the junction held 5 bases outside the gene matches. In the original analysis: Amplified reference gene primers provided the basis for estimating nucleated cell counts. The method was immunoSEQ multiplex PCR; TCRdb's version includes in-frame clones alone and lacks a portion of them. From that table come the V and J calls and clone size; the DNA was used to work out D and trimming. The table has approximately 190,000 clones, around 84% seen once. The source of this sequence is a man aged 25-45 years with active or convalescent COVID-19. The sample taken for sequencing was peripheral blood. The chain combines TRBV19 with TRBJ2-5; 10 nucleotides align to TRBD1. CDR3 sequence: CASSIPGTGVETQYF. CDR3 in DNA: TGTGCCAGTAGTATCCCCGGGACAGGGGTAGAGACCCAGTACTTC.